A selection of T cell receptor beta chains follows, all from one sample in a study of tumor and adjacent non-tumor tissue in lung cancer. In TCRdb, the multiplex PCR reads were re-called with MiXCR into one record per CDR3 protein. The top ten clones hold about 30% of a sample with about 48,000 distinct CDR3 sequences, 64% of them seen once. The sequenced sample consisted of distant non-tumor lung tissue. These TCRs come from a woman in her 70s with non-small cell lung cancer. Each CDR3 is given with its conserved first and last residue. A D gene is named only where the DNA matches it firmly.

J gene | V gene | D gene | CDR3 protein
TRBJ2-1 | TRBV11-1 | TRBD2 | CAGSLALAGLYSEQFF
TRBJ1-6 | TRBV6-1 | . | CASRVETGAYNSPLHF
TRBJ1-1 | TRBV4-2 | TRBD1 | CVSSQDRVTITEAFF
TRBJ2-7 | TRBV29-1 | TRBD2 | CSVEISGGNEQYF
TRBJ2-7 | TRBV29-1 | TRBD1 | CGVISGTGSWEYEQHF
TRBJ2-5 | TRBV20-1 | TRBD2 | CSAIRPGLAGLETQYF
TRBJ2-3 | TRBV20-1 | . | CSAQLREIGTDTQYF
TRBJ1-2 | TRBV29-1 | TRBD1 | CSTMTGESGFAYGYTF
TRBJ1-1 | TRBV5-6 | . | CASSSPSREAFF
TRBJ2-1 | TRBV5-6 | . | CASSLGLQVEDEQFF
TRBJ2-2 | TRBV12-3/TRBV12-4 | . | CASSQTLTAGELFF
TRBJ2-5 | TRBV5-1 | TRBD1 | CASSLADRVRETQYF
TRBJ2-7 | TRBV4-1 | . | CASSQEYREYYYEQYF
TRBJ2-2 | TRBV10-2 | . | CASRPAGKMNTGELFF
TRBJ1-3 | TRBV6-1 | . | CASNVHLSGNTIYF
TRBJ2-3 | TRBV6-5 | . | CASSYRLTETQYF
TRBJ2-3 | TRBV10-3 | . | CAISEGGEDTQYF
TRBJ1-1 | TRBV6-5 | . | CASSSRPPRGTEAFF
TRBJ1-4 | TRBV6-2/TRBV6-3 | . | CASSSTPGRAREKMFF
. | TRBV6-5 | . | CASSYSYWNRTYEQFF
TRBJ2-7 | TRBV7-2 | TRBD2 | CASSLARASGTGEQYF
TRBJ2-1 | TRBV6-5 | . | CASSHTSGGDNEKFF
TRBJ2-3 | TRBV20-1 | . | CSATPGLSTDTQYF
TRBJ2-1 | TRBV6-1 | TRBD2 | CARSVLAYPYNEQFF
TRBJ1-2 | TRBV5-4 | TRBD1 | CASSPNLQGAYGYTF
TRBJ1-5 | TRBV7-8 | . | CASSLALSTELNQPQHF
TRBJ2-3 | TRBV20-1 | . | CSARNPSWSGDTRYF
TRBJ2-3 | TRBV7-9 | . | CASSYVVATDTQYF
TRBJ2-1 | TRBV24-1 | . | CTTSGGSKGTGARNEQFF
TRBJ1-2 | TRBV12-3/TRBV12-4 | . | CASSPGFYGYTF
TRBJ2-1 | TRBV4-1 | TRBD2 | CASSQDGLAGGYNEQLF
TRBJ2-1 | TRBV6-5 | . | CASSYGAGFFGEQSF
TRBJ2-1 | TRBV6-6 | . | CASSNNLFGGDSYNEQFF
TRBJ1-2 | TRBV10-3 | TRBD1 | CGISPGTDYGYTF
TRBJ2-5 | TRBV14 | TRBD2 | CTNSQGLAGTETQYF
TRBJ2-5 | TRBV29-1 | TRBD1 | CSVAQGTGQDTQYF
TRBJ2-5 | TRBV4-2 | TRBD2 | CTSSVRLAAEGETQYF
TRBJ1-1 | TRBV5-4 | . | CASSPPRAGVNSEASF
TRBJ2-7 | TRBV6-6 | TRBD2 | CASSLAGGSVRSYEQHF
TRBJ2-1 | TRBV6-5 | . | CASSYPGLYNEQFF
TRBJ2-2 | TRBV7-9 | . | CASSLDTGSTGELFF
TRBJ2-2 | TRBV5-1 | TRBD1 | CASSGGQGSSVTGELFF
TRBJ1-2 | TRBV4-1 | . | CASNQAYSGHLNYGYTF
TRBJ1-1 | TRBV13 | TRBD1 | CASRWSGERDRGSTEAFF
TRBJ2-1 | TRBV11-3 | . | CASSLGNTSYNEQSF
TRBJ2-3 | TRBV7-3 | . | CASSLSGEDTHYF
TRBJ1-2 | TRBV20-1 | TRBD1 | CSARGGDRNYGYTF
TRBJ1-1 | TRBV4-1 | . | CTSSQDDRDRPNTEAFF
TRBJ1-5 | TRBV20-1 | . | CSARAQGLSDQPQHF
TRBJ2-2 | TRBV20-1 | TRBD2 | CSASGGASGRIGELFF